The 8 T cell receptor beta chains presented below share a single source sample, sequenced in a study of T cell responses to AZD1222 COVID-19 vaccine. The repertoire was sequenced with immunoSEQ multiplex PCR; TCRdb's copy has only in-frame clones and lacks some. This sample carries 100,000 to 120,000 clones, roughly 88% of them seen once, and the ten largest clones take roughly 2.5%. The sequences come from peripheral blood, collected on day 0 of AZD1222 vaccination. All receptors derive from an adult in good health.

This chain uses TRBV4-1 with TRBJ2-2; the match to TRBD2 covers 9 bases. V lost 2 bases and J lost 2; bases outside the gene matches: 6. The CDR3 contains 17 residues. Germline V gives CDR1 MGHRA, CDR2 YSYEKL. DNA for the CDR3: TGCGCCAGCAGCCAAATACTAGCGGGTCTTAACACCGGGGAGCTGTTTTTT. This encodes CASSQILAGLNTGELFF.

The rearrangement joins TRBV2 to TRBJ2-7; no reliable D call. Trimming took 3 bases from V and 2 from J, leaving 11 bases between them. The CDR3 spans 14 residues. Germline CDR1 and CDR2: SNHLY and FYNNEI. Here the CDR3 DNA reads TGTGCCAGCAGTGACCCCTTCCGGGCCTACGAGCAGTACTTC. This translates into CASSDPFRAYEQYF.

V is TRBV2 and J is TRBJ1-6; D possibly corresponds to TRBD1 (6 bases). The V gene lost 5 bases and the J gene lost 7 bases, with 9 bases spanning the gap. CDR1 and CDR2 (germline): SNHLY, FYNNEI. This CDR3 region has 13 residues. CDR3 sequence: CASSTGQNSPLHF. The DNA of the CDR3 is TGTGCCAGCAGTACAGGGCAGAATTCACCCCTCCACTTT.

This chain links TRBV5-8 with TRBJ1-1; D is undetermined. Germline-derived CDR1 and CDR2 are SGHTS and YDEGEE. The CDR3 runs 13 residues. The ends were cut back, 4 bases at V and 2 bases at J, with 9 bases in the middle. This CDR3 is CASSPGINTEAFF. The CDR3 nucleotides read TGTGCCAGCAGCCCGGGGATCAACACTGAAGCTTTCTTT. Variable domain in full (rest from reference TRBV5-8 and TRBJ1-1): EAGVTQSPTHLIKTRGQQATLRCSPISGHTSVYWYQQALGLGLQFLLWYDEGEERNRGNFPPRFSGRQFPNYSSELNVNALELEDSALYLCASSPGINTEAFFGQGTRLTVV.

The CDR3 here is CASSYGLAETQYF. In DNA, the CDR3 is TGTGCCAGCAGTTACGGACTAGCCGAGACCCAGTACTTC. The chain recombines TRBV7-2 with TRBJ2-5; 8 bases are a match to TRBD2. This CDR3 region has 13 residues. Per germline, CDR1 SGHTA and CDR2 FQGNSA. The junction had 5 bases not matched to a gene; V was cut back by 6 bases and J by 5 bases. Full variable domain (missing parts from reference TRBV7-2 and TRBJ2-5): GAGVSQSPSNKVTEKGKDVELRCDPISGHTALYWYRQSLGQGLEFLIYFQGNSAPDKSGLPSDRFSAERTGGSVSTLTIQRTQQEDSAVYLCASSYGLAETQYFGPGTRLLVL.

To note about this clone: The conserved phenylalanine or tryptophan is not found at the CDR3 terminus, so this likely reflects a read error. The limits of the CDR3 on the DNA are not certain, so only TCRdb's listed CDR3 is given. The V and J genes are TRBV10-3 and TRBJ1-1; TRBD1 is the table's D call, not checked against the DNA. Ends included, the CDR3 has 10 residues. Germline CDR1 reads ENHRY; CDR2 reads SYGVKD. Here the CDR3 reads CAISESGHFI.

The V and J genes are TRBV5-1 and TRBJ2-2; unclear D gene. Germline assignment: CDR1 SGHRS and CDR2 YFSETQ. Between the trimmed V and J ends, which lost 4 bases and 1 base, there was a span of 2 bases. The CDR3 is 12 residues long. CDR3 amino acids: CASSGNTGELFF. CDR3 coding DNA: TGCGCCAGCAGCGGGAACACCGGGGAGCTGTTTTTT.

The chain carries TRBV27 and TRBJ2-1; TRBD2 matches at 14 bases. This CDR3 spans 18 amino acids. Trimming at V came to 2 bases and at J to 4 bases, leaving 7 bases not matched to a gene. Germline CDR1 is MNHEY and CDR2 is SMNVEV (reference sequence). CDR3 amino acids: CASSLRWTSGGTYNEQFF. In nucleotides, the CDR3 is TGTGCCAGCAGTTTACGCTGGACTAGCGGGGGGACTTACAATGAGCAGTTCTTC.